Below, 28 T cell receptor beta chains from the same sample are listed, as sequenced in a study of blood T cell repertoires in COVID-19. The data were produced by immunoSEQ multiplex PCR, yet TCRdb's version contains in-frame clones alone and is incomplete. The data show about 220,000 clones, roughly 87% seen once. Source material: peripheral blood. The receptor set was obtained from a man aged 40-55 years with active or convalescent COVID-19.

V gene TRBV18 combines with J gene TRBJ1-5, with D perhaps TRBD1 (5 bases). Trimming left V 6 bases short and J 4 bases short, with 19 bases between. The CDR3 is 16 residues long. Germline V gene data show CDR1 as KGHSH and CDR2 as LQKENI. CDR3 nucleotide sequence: TGTGCCAGCTCCCTACGAATAGGGGATTTGAATCAGCCCCAGCATTTT. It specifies CASSLRIGDLNQPQHF.

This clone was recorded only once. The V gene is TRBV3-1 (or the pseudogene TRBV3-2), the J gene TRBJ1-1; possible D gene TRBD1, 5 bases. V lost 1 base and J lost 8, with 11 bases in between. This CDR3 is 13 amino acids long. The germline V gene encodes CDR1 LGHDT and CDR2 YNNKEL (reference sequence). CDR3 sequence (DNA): TGTGCCAGCAGCCAAGGGGGGGGGTCCGAAGCTTTCTTT. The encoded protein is CASSQGGGSEAFF.

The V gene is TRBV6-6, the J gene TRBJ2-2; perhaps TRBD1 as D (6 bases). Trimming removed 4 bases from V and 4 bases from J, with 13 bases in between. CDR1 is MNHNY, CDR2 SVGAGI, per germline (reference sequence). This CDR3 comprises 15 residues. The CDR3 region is CASSFARGGTGELFF. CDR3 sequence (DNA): TGTGCCAGCAGTTTCGCCAGGGGTGGCACCGGGGAGCTGTTTTTT.

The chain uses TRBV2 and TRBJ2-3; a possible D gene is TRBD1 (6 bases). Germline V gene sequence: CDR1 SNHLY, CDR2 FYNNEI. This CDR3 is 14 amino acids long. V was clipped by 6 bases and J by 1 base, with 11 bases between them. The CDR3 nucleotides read TGTGCCAGCAGCCTAGGACAGCGCACAGATACGCAGTATTTT. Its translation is CASSLGQRTDTQYF.

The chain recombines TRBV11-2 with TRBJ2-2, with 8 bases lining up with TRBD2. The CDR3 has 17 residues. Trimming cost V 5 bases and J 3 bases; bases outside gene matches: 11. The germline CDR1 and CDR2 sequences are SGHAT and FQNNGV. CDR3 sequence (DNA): TGTGCCAGCAGCGTCCCCCGGGGGGGTCTTGACACCGGGGAGCTGTTTTTT. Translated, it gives CASSVPRGGLDTGELFF. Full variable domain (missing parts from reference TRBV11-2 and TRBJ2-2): EAGVAQSPRYKIIEKRQSVAFWCNPISGHATLYWYQQILGQGPKLLIQFQNNGVVDDSQLPKDRFSAERLKGVDSTLKIQPAKLEDSAVYLCASSVPRGGLDTGELFFGEGSRLTVL.

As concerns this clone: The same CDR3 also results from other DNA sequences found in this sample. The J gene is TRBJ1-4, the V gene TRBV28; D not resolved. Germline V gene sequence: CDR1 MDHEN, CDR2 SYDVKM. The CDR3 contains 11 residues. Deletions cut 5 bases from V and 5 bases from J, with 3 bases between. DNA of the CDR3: TGTGCCAGCAGTCAGAATGAAAAACTGTTTTTT. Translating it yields CASSQNEKLFF.

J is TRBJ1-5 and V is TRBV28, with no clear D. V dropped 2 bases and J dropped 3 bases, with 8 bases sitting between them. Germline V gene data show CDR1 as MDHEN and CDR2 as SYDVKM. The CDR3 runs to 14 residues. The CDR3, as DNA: TGTGCCAGCAGTTTAGAACGGTTCAATCAGCCCCAGCATTTT. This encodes CASSLERFNQPQHF.

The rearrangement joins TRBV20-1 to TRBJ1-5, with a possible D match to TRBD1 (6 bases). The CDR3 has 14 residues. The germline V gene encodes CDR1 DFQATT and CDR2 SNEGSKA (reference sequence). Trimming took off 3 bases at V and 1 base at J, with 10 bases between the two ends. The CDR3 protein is CSASRGGSNQPQHF. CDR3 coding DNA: TGCAGTGCTAGTAGGGGGGGAAGCAATCAGCCCCAGCATTTT.

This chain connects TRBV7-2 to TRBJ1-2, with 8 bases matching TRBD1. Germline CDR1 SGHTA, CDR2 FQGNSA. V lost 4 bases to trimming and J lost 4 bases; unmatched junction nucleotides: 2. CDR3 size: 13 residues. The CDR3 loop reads CASSSDRGYGYTF. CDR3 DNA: TGTGCCAGCAGCTCCGACAGGGGCTATGGCTACACCTTC.

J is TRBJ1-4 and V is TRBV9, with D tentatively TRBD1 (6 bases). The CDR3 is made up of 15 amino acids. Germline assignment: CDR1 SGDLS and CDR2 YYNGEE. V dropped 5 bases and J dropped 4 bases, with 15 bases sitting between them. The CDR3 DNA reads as TGTGCCAGCAGTCTTTATGGGGGCCGTAATGAAAAACTGTTTTTT. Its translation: CASSLYGGRNEKLFF.

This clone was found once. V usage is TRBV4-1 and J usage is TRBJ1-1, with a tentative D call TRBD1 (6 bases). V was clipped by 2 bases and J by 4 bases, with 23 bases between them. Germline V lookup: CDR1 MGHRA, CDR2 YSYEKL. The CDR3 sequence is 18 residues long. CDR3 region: CASSQIGRGLRGSTEAFF. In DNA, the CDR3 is TGCGCCAGCAGCCAAATTGGCAGGGGCTTGCGAGGTAGCACTGAAGCTTTCTTT.

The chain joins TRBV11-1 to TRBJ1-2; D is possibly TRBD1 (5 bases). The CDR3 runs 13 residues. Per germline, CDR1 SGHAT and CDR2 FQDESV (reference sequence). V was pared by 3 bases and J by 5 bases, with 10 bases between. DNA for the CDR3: TGTGCCAGCAGCTTCGCGGGGGGGTATGGCTACACCTTC. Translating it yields CASSFAGGYGYTF.

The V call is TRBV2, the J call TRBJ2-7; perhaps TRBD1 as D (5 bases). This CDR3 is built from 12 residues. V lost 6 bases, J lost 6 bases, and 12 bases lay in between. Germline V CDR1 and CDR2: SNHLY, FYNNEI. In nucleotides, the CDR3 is TGTGCCAGCAGGCAGGACAACGGCGAGCAGTACTTC. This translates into CASRQDNGEQYF.

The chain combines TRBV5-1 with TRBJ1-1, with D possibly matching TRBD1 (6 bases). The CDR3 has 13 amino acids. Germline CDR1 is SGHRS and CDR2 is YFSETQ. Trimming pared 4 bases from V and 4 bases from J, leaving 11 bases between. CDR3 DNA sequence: TGCGCCAGCAGCCTACAGGGCGCCACTGAAGCTTTCTTT. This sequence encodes CASSLQGATEAFF.

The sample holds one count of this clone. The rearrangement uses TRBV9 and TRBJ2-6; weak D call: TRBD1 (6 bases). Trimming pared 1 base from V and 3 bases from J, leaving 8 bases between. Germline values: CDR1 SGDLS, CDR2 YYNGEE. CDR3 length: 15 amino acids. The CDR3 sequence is CASSVRGSGANVLTF. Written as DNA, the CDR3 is TGTGCCAGCAGCGTAAGGGGGAGTGGGGCCAACGTCCTGACTTTC.

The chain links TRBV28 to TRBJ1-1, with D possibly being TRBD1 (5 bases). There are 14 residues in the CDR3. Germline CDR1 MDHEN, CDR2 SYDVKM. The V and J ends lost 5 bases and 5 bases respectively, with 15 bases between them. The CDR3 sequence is CASSLDRIRTEAFF. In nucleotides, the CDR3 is TGTGCCAGCAGTCTTGACAGAATAAGGACTGAAGCTTTCTTT. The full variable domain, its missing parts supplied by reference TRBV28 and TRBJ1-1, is DVKVTQSSRYLVKRTGEKVFLECVQDMDHENMFWYRQDPGLGLRLIYFSYDVKMKEKGDIPEGYSVSREKKERFSLILESASTNQTSMYLCASSLDRIRTEAFFGQGTRLTVV.

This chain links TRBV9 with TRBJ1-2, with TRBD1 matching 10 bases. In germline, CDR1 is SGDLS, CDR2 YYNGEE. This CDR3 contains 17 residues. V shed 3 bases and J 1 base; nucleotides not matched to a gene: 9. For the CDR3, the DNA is TGTGCCAGCAGCGCCGGGACAGGGGACTTCCTTAACTATGGCTACACCTTC. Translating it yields CASSAGTGDFLNYGYTF.

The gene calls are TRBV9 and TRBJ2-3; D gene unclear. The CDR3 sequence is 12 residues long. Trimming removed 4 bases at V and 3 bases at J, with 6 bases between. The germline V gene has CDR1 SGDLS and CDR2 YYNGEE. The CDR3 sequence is CASSPQTDTQYF. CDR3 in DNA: TGTGCCAGCAGCCCCCAAACAGATACGCAGTATTTT.

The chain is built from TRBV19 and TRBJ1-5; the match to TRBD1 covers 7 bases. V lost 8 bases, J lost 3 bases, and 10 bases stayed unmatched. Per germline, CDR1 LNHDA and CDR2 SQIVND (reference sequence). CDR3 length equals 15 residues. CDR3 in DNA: TGTGCCAGTCACTACAGGGGACTCTTCAATCAGCCCCAGCATTTT. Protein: CASHYRGLFNQPQHF.

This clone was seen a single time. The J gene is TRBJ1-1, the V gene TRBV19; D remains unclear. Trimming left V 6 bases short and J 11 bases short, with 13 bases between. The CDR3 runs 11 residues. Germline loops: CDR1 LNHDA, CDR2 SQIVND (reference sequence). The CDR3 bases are TGTGCCAGTAGCATAAACATGGCCGCTTTCTTT. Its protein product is CASSINMAAFF.

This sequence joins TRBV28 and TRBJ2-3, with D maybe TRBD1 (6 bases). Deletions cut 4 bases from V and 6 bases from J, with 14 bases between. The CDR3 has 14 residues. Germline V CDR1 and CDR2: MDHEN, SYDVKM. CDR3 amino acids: CASSSKQGLDTQYF. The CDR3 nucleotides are TGTGCCAGCAGTTCGAAACAGGGATTGGATACGCAGTATTTT. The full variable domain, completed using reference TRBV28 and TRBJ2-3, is DVKVTQSSRYLVKRTGEKVFLECVQDMDHENMFWYRQDPGLGLRLIYFSYDVKMKEKGDIPEGYSVSREKKERFSLILESASTNQTSMYLCASSSKQGLDTQYFGPGTRLTVL.

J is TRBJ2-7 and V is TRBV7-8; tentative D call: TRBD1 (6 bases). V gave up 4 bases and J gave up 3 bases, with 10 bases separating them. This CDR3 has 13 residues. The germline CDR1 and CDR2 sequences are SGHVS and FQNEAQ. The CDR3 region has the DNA TGTGCCAGCAGCTGGACAGATGGCTACGAGCAGTACTTC. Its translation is CASSWTDGYEQYF.

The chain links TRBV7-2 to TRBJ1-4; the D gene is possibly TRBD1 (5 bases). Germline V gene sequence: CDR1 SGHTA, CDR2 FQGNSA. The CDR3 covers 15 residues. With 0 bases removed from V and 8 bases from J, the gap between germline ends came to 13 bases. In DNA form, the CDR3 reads TGTGCCAGCAGCTTAGCGCTAGGGGCAGGGGAAAAACTGTTTTTT. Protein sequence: CASSLALGAGEKLFF.

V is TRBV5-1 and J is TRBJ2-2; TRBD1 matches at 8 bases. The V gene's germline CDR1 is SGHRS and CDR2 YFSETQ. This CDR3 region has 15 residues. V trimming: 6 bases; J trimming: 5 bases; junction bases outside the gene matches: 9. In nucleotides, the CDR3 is TGCGCCAGCACCCAGGACAGGGTTGGAACCGGGGAGCTGTTTTTT. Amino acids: CASTQDRVGTGELFF.

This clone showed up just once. CDR3: CASMSGDTDTQYF. DNA of the CDR3: TGTGCCAGTATGAGCGGGGACACAGATACGCAGTATTTT. V gene TRBV19 combines with J gene TRBJ2-3, with 7 bases identical to TRBD2. This CDR3 region has 13 residues. CDR1 LNHDA and CDR2 SQIVND come from the germline V gene (reference sequence). With V trimmed by 7 bases and J by 2 bases, 3 bases remained unmatched.

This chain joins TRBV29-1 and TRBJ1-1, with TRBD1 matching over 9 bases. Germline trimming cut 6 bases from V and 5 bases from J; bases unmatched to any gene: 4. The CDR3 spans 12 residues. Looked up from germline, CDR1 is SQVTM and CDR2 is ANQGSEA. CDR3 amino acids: CSVGQGRTEAFF. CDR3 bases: TGCAGCGTCGGACAGGGGAGGACTGAAGCTTTCTTT.

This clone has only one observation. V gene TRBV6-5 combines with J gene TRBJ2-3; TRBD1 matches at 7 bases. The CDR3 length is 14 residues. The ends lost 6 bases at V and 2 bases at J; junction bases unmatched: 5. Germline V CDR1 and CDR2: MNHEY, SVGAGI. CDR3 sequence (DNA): TGTGCCAGCAGCGTACAGGGGACCACAGATACGCAGTATTTT. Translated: CASSVQGTTDTQYF.

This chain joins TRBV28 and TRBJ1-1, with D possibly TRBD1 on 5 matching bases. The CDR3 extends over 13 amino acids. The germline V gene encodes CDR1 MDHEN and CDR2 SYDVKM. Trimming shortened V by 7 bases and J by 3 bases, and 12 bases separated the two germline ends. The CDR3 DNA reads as TGTGCCAGCAAGCGGGGGGAATACACTGAAGCTTTCTTT. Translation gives CASKRGEYTEAFF.